This T cell receptor (beta chain) appears in the sequencing data of a study of Tregs in tolerant kidney transplant recipients. The germline V gene has CDR1 KGHSH and CDR2 LQKENI. V was clipped by 3 bases and J by 0 bases; unmatched bases: 8. CDR3 length equals 17 residues. The data were produced by immunoSEQ multiplex PCR, yet TCRdb's version contains in-frame clones alone and is incomplete. Of 80,000 to 90,000 clones listed, around 94% were seen once; the top ten hold 4.7%. This TCR was sampled from a human donor in good health. The chain recombines TRBV18 with TRBJ2-1; 7 nucleotides line up with TRBD1. The sample comprised CD8+ T cells from blood. The CDR3 protein is CASSPGSPGGSYNEQFF. The CDR3, as DNA: TGTGCCAGCTCACCGGGATCCCCAGGGGGCTCCTACAATGAGCAGTTCTTC.